These T cell receptor beta chains were read from a single sample in a study of T cell responses to AZD1222 COVID-19 vaccine. Assay: immunoSEQ multiplex PCR; the TCRdb copy retains only in-frame clones and omits some. The table records approximately 160,000 clones, 88% of them present only once. Material: peripheral blood, obtained on day 0 of AZD1222 vaccination. The receptors stem from an adult in good health. CDR3s include the opening cysteine and the closing phenylalanine or tryptophan.

v_call: TRBV6-5
j_call: TRBJ2-5
cdr3_aa: CASSRTVQETQYF

v_call: TRBV7-3
j_call: TRBJ2-6
cdr3_aa: CASSPRGIGANVLTF

v_call: TRBV24-1
j_call: TRBJ1-2
cdr3_aa: CATSTNREGYGYTF

v_call: TRBV18
j_call: TRBJ2-5
cdr3_aa: CASSPATGRRETQYF

v_call: TRBV5-4
j_call: TRBJ2-2
cdr3_aa: CASRTWGAGGTGELFF

v_call: TRBV28
j_call: TRBJ1-4
cdr3_aa: CASRLTGANEKLFF

v_call: TRBV19
j_call: TRBJ1-5
cdr3_aa: CASSIDGGLMNQPQHF

v_call: TRBV9
j_call: TRBJ2-1
cdr3_aa: CASSSKSGVGNEQFF

v_call: TRBV5-6
j_call: TRBJ2-5
cdr3_aa: CASNKVGGPKRETQYF

v_call: TRBV10-2
j_call: TRBJ1-1
cdr3_aa: CASGVGAYTEAFF

v_call: TRBV3-1/TRBV3-2
j_call: TRBJ2-4
cdr3_aa: CASSPTSGKNIQYF

v_call: TRBV29-1
j_call: TRBJ2-6
cdr3_aa: CSVEAGFGANVLTF

v_call: TRBV27
j_call: TRBJ1-2
cdr3_aa: CASRQLTNTDRVFPTF

v_call: TRBV7-9
j_call: TRBJ1-1
cdr3_aa: CASSLSGGHTEAFF

v_call: TRBV19
j_call: TRBJ1-1
cdr3_aa: CASSTGGMNTEAFF

v_call: TRBV7-3
j_call: TRBJ2-1
cdr3_aa: CASSLVAGGMNEQFF

v_call: TRBV6-2/TRBV6-3
j_call: TRBJ1-5
cdr3_aa: CASSKRRGMSNQPQHF

v_call: TRBV4-3
j_call: TRBJ1-1
cdr3_aa: CASSRYLQGGQGAKNTEAFF

v_call: TRBV18
j_call: TRBJ2-7
cdr3_aa: CASSPAYEQYF

v_call: TRBV27
j_call: TRBJ2-7
cdr3_aa: CASSLTSGHYEQYF

v_call: TRBV12-5
j_call: TRBJ2-2
cdr3_aa: CASGPPTGQGHYRRAGELFF

v_call: TRBV7-2
j_call: TRBJ2-1
cdr3_aa: CASSLGGTSYLGNEQFF

v_call: TRBV19
j_call: TRBJ2-2
cdr3_aa: CASSIDLLAANTGELFF

v_call: TRBV28
j_call: TRBJ1-3
cdr3_aa: CASLKDFVGNTIYF

v_call: TRBV27
j_call: TRBJ1-1
cdr3_aa: CASSSWGTNTEAFF

v_call: TRBV7-3
j_call: TRBJ2-1
cdr3_aa: CASSLSGSPYNEQFF

v_call: TRBV19
j_call: TRBJ1-4
cdr3_aa: CASTGSTNEKLFF

v_call: TRBV27
j_call: TRBJ2-1
cdr3_aa: CASSLLGQLYNEQFF

v_call: TRBV27
j_call: TRBJ2-1
cdr3_aa: CASSLFPLAGGSFDEQFF

v_call: TRBV4-2
j_call: TRBJ2-3
cdr3_aa: CASSQALAAATLTDTQYF

v_call: TRBV7-9
j_call: TRBJ2-1
cdr3_aa: CASSHHRGVTYNEQFF

v_call: TRBV12-5
j_call: TRBJ1-2
cdr3_aa: CASGLAGRNYGYTF

v_call: TRBV4-3
j_call: TRBJ2-2
cdr3_aa: CASSQGLAENTGELFF

v_call: TRBV7-2
j_call: TRBJ2-1
cdr3_aa: CASSLVDAAYNEQFF

v_call: TRBV15
j_call: TRBJ1-5
cdr3_aa: CATSRVGSNQPQHF

v_call: TRBV28
j_call: TRBJ1-3
cdr3_aa: CASRMTGGRSGNTIYF

v_call: TRBV28
j_call: TRBJ2-5
cdr3_aa: CASHDRGRVQETQYF

v_call: TRBV19
j_call: TRBJ1-4
cdr3_aa: CASSGRGGIEKLFF

v_call: TRBV11-1
j_call: TRBJ2-7
cdr3_aa: CASSNRGKSLYEQYF

v_call: TRBV30
j_call: TRBJ2-2
cdr3_aa: CASGQGNTGELFF

v_call: TRBV3-1/TRBV3-2
j_call: TRBJ2-7
cdr3_aa: CASSQDQGSEQYF

v_call: TRBV19
j_call: TRBJ2-7
cdr3_aa: CASRVQPGYEQYF

v_call: TRBV6-2/TRBV6-3
j_call: TRBJ1-5
cdr3_aa: CASSYGTVANQPQHF

v_call: TRBV15
j_call: TRBJ1-5
cdr3_aa: CATSRDGTLGNQPQHF

v_call: TRBV7-8
j_call: TRBJ1-2
cdr3_aa: CASSSLFGTQDYGYTF

v_call: TRBV5-1
j_call: TRBJ1-6
cdr3_aa: CASSLDQGSYSPLHF

v_call: TRBV6-6
j_call: TRBJ1-3
cdr3_aa: CASSRDSLGPGNTIYF

v_call: TRBV6-2/TRBV6-3
j_call: TRBJ1-1
cdr3_aa: CASSFGGGGTEAFF

v_call: TRBV7-9
j_call: TRBJ1-1
cdr3_aa: CASSSGGAVDTEAFF

v_call: TRBV28
j_call: TRBJ2-2
cdr3_aa: CASSVTGELFF

v_call: TRBV7-2
j_call: TRBJ2-3
cdr3_aa: CASSLGTPIPSQYF

v_call: TRBV5-6
j_call: TRBJ2-1
cdr3_aa: CASSLAGSHNEQFF

v_call: TRBV28
j_call: TRBJ1-6
cdr3_aa: CASSPKQGPGRSPLHF

v_call: TRBV27
j_call: TRBJ2-7
cdr3_aa: CASRAGGGFSEQYF

v_call: TRBV27
j_call: TRBJ1-2
cdr3_aa: CASRRTGTNYGYTF

v_call: TRBV23-1
j_call: TRBJ1-2
cdr3_aa: CASNLQGFYGYTF

v_call: TRBV11-3
j_call: TRBJ2-5
cdr3_aa: CASSGPQETQYF

v_call: TRBV18
j_call: TRBJ2-3
cdr3_aa: CASSPGQGVTDTQYF